A single sample is the source of the 10 T cell receptor beta chains below, sequenced in a study of identical twins. TCRdb reprocessed the 5' RACE reads with MiXCR, giving one entry per CDR3 protein. The table has about 240,000 distinct CDR3 sequences, about 13% seen once. This same sample was also part of a study on yellow fever vaccine responses in identical twins.

Material for sequencing was memory (CD45RO+) T cells sorted from blood. These receptors came from a woman aged 18-29 years in good health.

The rearrangement uses TRBV28 and TRBJ2-1; D is perhaps TRBD2 (6 bases). This CDR3 is built from 15 residues. Looked up from germline, CDR1 is MDHEN and CDR2 is SYDVKM. The V gene lost 3 bases and the J gene lost 1 base, with 10 bases spanning the gap. In nucleotides, the CDR3 is TGTGCCAGCAGTTTCAGCGGGCCTTCCTACAATGAGCAGTTCTTC. Translating it yields CASSFSGPSYNEQFF.

This clonotype was seen ten or more times. The chain is built from TRBV12-3 or TRBV12-4 and TRBJ2-3; no reliable D call. CDR3 length: 11 amino acids. V shed 2 bases and J shed 6 bases, with 3 bases lying between them. The CDR3 region is CASSLRDTQYF. CDR3 nucleotide sequence: TGTGCCAGCAGTTTACGCGATACGCAGTATTTT.

V and J are TRBV5-1 and TRBJ2-5; 8 nucleotides line up with TRBD1. Germline CDR1 and CDR2: SGHRS and YFSETQ. V trimming: 0 bases; J trimming: 2 bases; junction bases outside the gene matches: 6. This CDR3 is built from 16 residues. This CDR3 reads CASSLAAGTGQETQYF. CDR3 bases: TGCGCCAGCAGCTTGGCCGCCGGGACAGGTCAAGAGACCCAGTACTTC.

This clonotype was recorded at least ten times. The rearrangement links TRBV12-3 or TRBV12-4 to TRBJ2-7; TRBD1 might be the D (6 bases). The CDR3 consists of 14 residues. Trimming cost V 5 bases and J 0 bases, with 11 bases left between them. CDR3 nucleotide sequence: TGTGCCAGCAGTCCTCGGACAGCCTCCTACGAGCAGTACTTC. This encodes CASSPRTASYEQYF.

In its sample, this clonotype was seen a few times. V usage is TRBV2 and J usage is TRBJ2-3; TRBD2 matches at 10 bases. V lost 5 bases and J lost 8; bases outside the gene matches: 10. This CDR3 spans 15 amino acids. Germline-derived CDR1 and CDR2 are SNHLY and FYNNEI. The CDR3 nucleotides are TGTGCCAGCAGTTCTACTAGCGGGGCCGGGGGTACGCAGTATTTT. Translated, it gives CASSSTSGAGGTQYF.

This clonotype was seen a handful of times. J is TRBJ2-2 and V is TRBV3-1; D possibly corresponds to TRBD2 (7 bases). Trimming took off 1 base at V and 1 base at J, with 13 bases between the two ends. The CDR3 loop spans 17 amino acids. Germline V gene sequence: CDR1 LGHDT, CDR2 YNNKEL (reference sequence). The CDR3 is CASSQVAGARNTGELFF. The CDR3, as DNA: TGTGCCAGCAGCCAAGTCGCGGGGGCGCGGAACACCGGGGAGCTGTTTTTT.

This clonotype was seen a few times. The J gene is TRBJ1-2, the V gene TRBV7-2, with D perhaps matching TRBD1 (5 bases). The length of the CDR3 is 14 residues. V lost 4 bases, J lost 0 bases, and 9 bases lay in between. CDR1 is SGHTA and CDR2 is FQGNSA in the germline V gene. Here the CDR3 DNA reads TGTGCCAGCAGCTCTTGGGGGGCTAACTATGGCTACACCTTC. Its translation: CASSSWGANYGYTF.

The CDR3 sequence is CASSDLGGPDQPQHF. CDR3 coding DNA: TGCGCCAGCAGTGACCTCGGGGGCCCTGATCAGCCCCAGCATTTT. The V gene is TRBV10-2, the J gene TRBJ1-5, with a possible D match to TRBD1 (6 bases). Germline V lookup: CDR1 WSHSY, CDR2 SAAADI. Trimming took 3 bases from V and 5 from J, leaving 14 bases between them. The CDR3 is 15 residues long.

Many counts were recorded for this clonotype. The chain is built from TRBV12-3 or TRBV12-4 and TRBJ2-3; no firm D call. V lost 4 bases and J 1 base, leaving 6 bases between the germline ends. The CDR3 contains 13 residues. In DNA, the CDR3 is TGTGCCAGCAGTTCTCCGGGCACAGATACGCAGTATTTT. It translates to CASSSPGTDTQYF.

A few counts support this clonotype. The chain has TRBV20-1 and TRBJ2-7; 9 nucleotides match TRBD1. The junction had 8 bases not matched to a gene; V was cut back by 5 bases and J by 3 bases. The CDR3 runs to 14 residues. Germline loops: CDR1 DFQATT, CDR2 SNEGSKA (reference sequence). In DNA form, the CDR3 reads TGCAGTGCTCAGGGGGACAGGGACTACTACGAGCAGTACTTC. Residues: CSAQGDRDYYEQYF.